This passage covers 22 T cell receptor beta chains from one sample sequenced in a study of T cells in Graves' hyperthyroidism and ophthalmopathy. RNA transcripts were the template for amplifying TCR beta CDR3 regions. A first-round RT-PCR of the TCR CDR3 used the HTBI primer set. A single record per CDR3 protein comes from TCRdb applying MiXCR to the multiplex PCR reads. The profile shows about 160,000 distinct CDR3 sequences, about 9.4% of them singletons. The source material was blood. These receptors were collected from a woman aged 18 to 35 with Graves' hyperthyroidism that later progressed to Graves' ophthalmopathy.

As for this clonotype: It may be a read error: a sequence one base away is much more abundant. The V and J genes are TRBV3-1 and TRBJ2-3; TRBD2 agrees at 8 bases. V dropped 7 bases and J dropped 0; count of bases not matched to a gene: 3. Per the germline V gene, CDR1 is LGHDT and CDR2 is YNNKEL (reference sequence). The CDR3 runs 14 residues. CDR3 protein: CASTGGPSTDTQYF. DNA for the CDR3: TGTGCCAGCACGGGGGGGCCGAGCACAGATACGCAGTATTTT.

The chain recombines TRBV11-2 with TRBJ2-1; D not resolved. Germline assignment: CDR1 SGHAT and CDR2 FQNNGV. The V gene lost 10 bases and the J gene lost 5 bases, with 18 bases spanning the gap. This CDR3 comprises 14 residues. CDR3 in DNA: TGTGCCACAGCAGCTGTCCAAGGGCACAATGAGCAGTTCTTC. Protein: CATAAVQGHNEQFF.

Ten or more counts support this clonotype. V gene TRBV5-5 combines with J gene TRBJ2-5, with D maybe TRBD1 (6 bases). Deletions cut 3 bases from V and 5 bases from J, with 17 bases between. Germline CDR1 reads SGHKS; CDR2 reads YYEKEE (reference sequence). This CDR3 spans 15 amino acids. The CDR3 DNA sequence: TGTGCCAGCAGCTACCCCAGGGGAGCAGGGGAGACCCAGTACTTC. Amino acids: CASSYPRGAGETQYF.

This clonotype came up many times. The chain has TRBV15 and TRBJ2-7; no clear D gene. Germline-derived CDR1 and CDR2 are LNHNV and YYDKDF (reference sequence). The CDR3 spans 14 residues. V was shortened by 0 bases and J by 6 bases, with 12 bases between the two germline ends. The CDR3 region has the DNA TGTGCCACCAGCAGAGAGGGGAACAGCGCCGAGCAGTACTTC. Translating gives CATSREGNSAEQYF.

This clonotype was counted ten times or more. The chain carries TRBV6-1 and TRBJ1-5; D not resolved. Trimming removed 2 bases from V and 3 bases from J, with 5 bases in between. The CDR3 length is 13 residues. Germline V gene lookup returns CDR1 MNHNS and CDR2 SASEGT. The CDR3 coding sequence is TGTGCCAGCAGTGAACCGATCAATCAGCCCCAGCATTTT. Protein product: CASSEPINQPQHF.

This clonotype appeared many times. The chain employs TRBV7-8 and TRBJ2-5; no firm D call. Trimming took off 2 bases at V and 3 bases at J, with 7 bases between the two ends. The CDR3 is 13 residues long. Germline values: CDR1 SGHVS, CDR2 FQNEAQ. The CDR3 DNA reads TGTGCCAGCAGCTTAATTATAAAAGAGACCCAGTACTTC. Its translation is CASSLIIKETQYF.

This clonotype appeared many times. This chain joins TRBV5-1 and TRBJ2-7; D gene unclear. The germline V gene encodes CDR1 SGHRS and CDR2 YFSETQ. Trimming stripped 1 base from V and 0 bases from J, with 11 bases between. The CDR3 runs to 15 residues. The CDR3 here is CASSLLYESSYEQYF. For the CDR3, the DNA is TGCGCCAGCAGCTTGTTGTACGAGAGCTCCTACGAGCAGTACTTC.

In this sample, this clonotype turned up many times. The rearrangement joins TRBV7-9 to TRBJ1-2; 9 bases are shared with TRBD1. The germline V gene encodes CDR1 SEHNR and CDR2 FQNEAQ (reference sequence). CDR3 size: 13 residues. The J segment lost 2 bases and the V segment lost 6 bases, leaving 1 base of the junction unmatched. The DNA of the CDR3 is TGTGCCAGCAGGGGACAGGGAAACTATGGCTACACCTTC. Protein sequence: CASRGQGNYGYTF.

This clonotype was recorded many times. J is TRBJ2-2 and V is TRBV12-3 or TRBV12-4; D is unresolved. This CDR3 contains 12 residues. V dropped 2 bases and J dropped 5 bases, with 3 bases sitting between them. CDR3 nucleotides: TGTGCCAGCAGTTTAATGACCGGGGAGCTGTTTTTT. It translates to CASSLMTGELFF.

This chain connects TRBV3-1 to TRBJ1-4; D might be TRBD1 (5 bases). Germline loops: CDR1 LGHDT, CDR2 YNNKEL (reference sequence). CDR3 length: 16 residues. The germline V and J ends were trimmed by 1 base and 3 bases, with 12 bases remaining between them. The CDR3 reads CASSQATGGSNEKLFF. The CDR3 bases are TGTGCCAGCAGCCAAGCGACTGGGGGATCTAATGAAAAACTGTTTTTT.

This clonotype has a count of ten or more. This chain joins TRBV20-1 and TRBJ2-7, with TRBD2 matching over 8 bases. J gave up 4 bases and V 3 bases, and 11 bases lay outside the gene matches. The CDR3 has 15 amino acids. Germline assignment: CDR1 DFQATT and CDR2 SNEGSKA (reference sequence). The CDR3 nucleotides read TGCAGTGCTAGGGATCCCGTCAGCGGGAGTTACGAGCAGTACTTC. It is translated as CSARDPVSGSYEQYF.

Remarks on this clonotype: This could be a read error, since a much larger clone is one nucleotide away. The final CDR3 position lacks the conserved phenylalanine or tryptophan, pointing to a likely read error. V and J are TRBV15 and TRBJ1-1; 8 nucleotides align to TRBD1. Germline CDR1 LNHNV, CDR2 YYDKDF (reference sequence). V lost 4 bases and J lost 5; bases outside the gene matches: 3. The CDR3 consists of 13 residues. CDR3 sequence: CATSTRQGTEAFS. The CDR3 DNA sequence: TGTGCCACCAGCACCAGACAGGGGACTGAAGCTTTCTCT.

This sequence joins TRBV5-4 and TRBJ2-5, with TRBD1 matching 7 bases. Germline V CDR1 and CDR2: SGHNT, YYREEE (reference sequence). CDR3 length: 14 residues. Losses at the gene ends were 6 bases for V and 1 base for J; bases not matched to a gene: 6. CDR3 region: CASTRAGGQETQYF. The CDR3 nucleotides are TGTGCCAGCACCCGGGCAGGGGGCCAAGAGACCCAGTACTTC.

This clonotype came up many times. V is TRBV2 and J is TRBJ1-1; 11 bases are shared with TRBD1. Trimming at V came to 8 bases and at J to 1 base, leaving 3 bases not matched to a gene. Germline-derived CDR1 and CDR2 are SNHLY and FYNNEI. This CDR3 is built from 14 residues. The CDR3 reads CASGQGARNTEAFF. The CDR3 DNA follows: TGTGCCAGCGGACAGGGGGCGAGGAACACTGAAGCTTTCTTT.

As DNA, the CDR3 is TGTGCCAGCAGCTCCCAGGGGGCCGCGGAGACCCAGTACTTC. Translated: CASSSQGAAETQYF. The chain has TRBV13 and TRBJ2-5; 8 bases align to TRBD1. Unmatched junction bases numbered 6, after V lost 4 bases and J lost 5 bases. The CDR3 is 14 residues long. Germline V lookup: CDR1 PRHDT, CDR2 FYEKMQ (reference sequence). Together with reference TRBV13 and TRBJ2-5, the CDR3 gives the full variable domain: AAGVIQSPRHLIKEKRETATLKCYPIPRHDTVYWYQQGPGQDPQFLISFYEKMQSDKGSIPDRFSAQQFSDYHSELNMSSLELGDSALYFCASSSQGAAETQYFGPGTRLLVL.

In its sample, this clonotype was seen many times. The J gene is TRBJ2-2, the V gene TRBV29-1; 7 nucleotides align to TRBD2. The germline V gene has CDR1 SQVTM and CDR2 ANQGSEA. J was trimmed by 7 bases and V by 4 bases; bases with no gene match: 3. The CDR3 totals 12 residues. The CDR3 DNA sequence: TGCAGCGTTGCTGGGGAGGGCGGGGAGCTGTTTTTT. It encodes CSVAGEGGELFF.

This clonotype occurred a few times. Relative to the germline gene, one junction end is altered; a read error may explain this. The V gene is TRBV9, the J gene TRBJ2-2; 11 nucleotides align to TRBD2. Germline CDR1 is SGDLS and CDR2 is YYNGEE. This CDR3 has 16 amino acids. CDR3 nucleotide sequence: TGTGCCAGCAGCGTAACTAGCGGGAGTAGTGGCGGGGAGCTGCTTTTT. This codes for CASSVTSGSSGGELLF.

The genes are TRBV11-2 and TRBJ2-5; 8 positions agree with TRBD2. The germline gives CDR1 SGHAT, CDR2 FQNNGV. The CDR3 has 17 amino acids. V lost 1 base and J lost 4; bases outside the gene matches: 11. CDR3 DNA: TGTGCCAGCAGCTTAGTCTCATGGGAGGCGGGAGGAGAGACCCAGTACTTC. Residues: CASSLVSWEAGGETQYF.

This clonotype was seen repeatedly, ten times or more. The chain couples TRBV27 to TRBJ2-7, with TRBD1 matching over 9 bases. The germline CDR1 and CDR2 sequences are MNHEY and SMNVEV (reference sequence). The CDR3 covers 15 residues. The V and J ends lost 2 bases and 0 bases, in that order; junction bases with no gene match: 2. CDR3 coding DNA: TGTGCCAGCAGTTTAGCGGGACAGGGCTCCTACGAGCAGTACTTC. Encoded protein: CASSLAGQGSYEQYF.

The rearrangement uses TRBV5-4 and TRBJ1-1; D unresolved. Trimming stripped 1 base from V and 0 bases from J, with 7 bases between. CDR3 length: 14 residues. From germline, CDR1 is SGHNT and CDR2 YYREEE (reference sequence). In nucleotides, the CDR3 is TGTGCCAGCAGCTTGAACATTATGAACACTGAAGCTTTCTTT. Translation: CASSLNIMNTEAFF.

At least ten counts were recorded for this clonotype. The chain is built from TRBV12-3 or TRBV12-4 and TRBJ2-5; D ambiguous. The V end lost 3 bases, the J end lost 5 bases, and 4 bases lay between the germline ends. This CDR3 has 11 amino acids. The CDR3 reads CASSFEETQYF. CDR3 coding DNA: TGTGCCAGCAGTTTCGAGGAGACCCAGTACTTC.

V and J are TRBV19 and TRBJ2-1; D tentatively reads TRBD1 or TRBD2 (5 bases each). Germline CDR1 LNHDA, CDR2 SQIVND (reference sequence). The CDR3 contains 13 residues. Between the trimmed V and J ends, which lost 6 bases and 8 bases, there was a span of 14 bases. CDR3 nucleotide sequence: TGTGCCAGTAGGGTCAAGGGGCGGGATGAGCAGTTCTTC. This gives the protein CASRVKGRDEQFF.